The 23 T cell receptor beta chains in this list originate from one sample, sequenced in a study of blood T cell repertoires in COVID-19. Clones were sequenced by immunoSEQ multiplex PCR, and TCRdb holds only the in-frame ones, with some missing. The table lists 150,000 to 200,000 clones, roughly 83% of them singletons. The sequencing sample was made of peripheral blood. All receptors derive from a woman older than 75 with active or convalescent COVID-19.

In nucleotides, the CDR3 is TGTGCCAGCAGCTTGGCTGCCAGTGGCGAGCAGTACTTC. Translating it yields CASSLAASGEQYF. The chain uses TRBV5-6 and TRBJ2-7, with D hard to call. V shed 0 bases and J shed 6 bases, with 10 bases lying between them. The V gene's germline CDR1 is SGHDT and CDR2 YYEEEE. The CDR3 runs to 13 residues. The variable domain in full, with the rest retrieved from reference TRBV5-6 and TRBJ2-7, is DAGVTQSPTHLIKTRGQQVTLRCSPKSGHDTVSWYQQALGQGPQFIFQYYEEEERQRGNFPDRFSGHQFPNYSSELNVNALLLGDSALYLCASSLAASGEQYFGPGTRLTVT.

The chain joins TRBV5-6 to TRBJ1-4, with 7 bases fitting TRBD1. This CDR3 comprises 13 residues. Germline CDR1 reads SGHDT; CDR2 reads YYEEEE. V lost 3 bases, J lost 8 bases, and 4 bases stayed unmatched. CDR3 loop: CASSSAQGEKLFF. CDR3 nucleotide sequence: TGTGCCAGCAGCTCAGCACAGGGGGAAAAACTGTTTTTT.

The rearrangement uses TRBV19 and TRBJ1-5; 9 positions agree with TRBD1. Per germline, CDR1 LNHDA and CDR2 SQIVND (reference sequence). With V trimmed by 6 bases and J by 1 base, 7 bases remained unmatched. The CDR3 runs to 16 residues. CDR3 loop: CASSLQGAGSNQPQHF. CDR3 sequence (DNA): TGTGCCAGTAGCCTACAGGGGGCTGGGAGCAATCAGCCCCAGCATTTT.

V and J are TRBV27 and TRBJ1-2; D unclear. CDR1 is MNHEY, CDR2 SMNVEV, per germline (reference sequence). The CDR3 spans 18 residues. The V end was cut by 0 bases, the J end by 0 bases, with 17 bases between. As DNA, the CDR3 is TGTGCCAGCAGTTTATCTATGGGTCGAATGGGAGCTAACTATGGCTACACCTTC. This codes for CASSLSMGRMGANYGYTF.

J is TRBJ1-4 and V is TRBV6-1; 7 nucleotides match TRBD1. CDR1 is MNHNS and CDR2 is SASEGT in the germline V gene. CDR3 length equals 15 residues. J gave up 8 bases and V 2 bases, and 8 bases lay outside the gene matches. The chain's CDR3 is CASSESVTGYEKLFF. For the CDR3, the DNA is TGTGCCAGCAGTGAATCGGTGACAGGGTACGAAAAACTGTTTTTT.

The gene calls are TRBV4-3 and TRBJ2-3; no clear D gene. The CDR3 contains 18 residues. Per germline, CDR1 LGHNA and CDR2 YSLEER. With 5 bases removed from V and 0 bases from J, the gap between germline ends came to 21 bases. The CDR3 DNA is TGCGCCAGCAGCAACAGAAGATTCCAGGATCCTAGCACAGATACGCAGTATTTT. Translating gives CASSNRRFQDPSTDTQYF.

This chain links TRBV27 with TRBJ2-5; 7 bases line up with TRBD2. V shed 5 bases, J shed 5 bases, and the junction held 11 bases outside the gene matches. The CDR3 runs to 15 residues. Germline V gene sequence: CDR1 MNHEY, CDR2 SMNVEV (reference sequence). The CDR3 DNA reads TGTGCCAGCAGTGCTTTCGGTCAGGGAGGGGAGACCCAGTACTTC. It codes for CASSAFGQGGETQYF.

The rearrangement links TRBV6-5 to TRBJ1-5, with 10 bases fitting TRBD1. CDR1 MNHEY and CDR2 SVGAGI come from the germline V gene. The CDR3 has 15 residues. The ends lost 6 bases at V and 7 bases at J; junction bases unmatched: 9. CDR3 in amino acids: CASRTGGGFEQPQHF. CDR3 coding DNA: TGTGCCAGCAGGACAGGGGGCGGATTCGAACAGCCCCAGCATTTT.

This clone was found once. DNA for the CDR3: TGTGCCAGCAGTGCCATGGGGGGGCGAGGTGAAGCTTTCTTT. Its protein product is CASSAMGGRGEAFF. This rearrangement joins TRBV6-2 or TRBV6-3 to TRBJ1-1; D is perhaps TRBD1 (6 bases). The CDR3 has 14 amino acids. V was clipped by 5 bases and J by 7 bases, with 17 bases between them. CDR1 MNHEY and CDR2 SVGEGT come from the germline V gene.

The chain combines TRBV18 with TRBJ1-1; 9 bases are a match to TRBD1. Germline V gene sequence: CDR1 KGHSH, CDR2 LQKENI. The CDR3 runs to 15 residues. The V segment lost 9 bases and the J segment 7 bases; nucleotides outside the gene matches: 15. Written as DNA, the CDR3 is TGTGCCAGTTCAGCCGGGACAGGGCTTTTTAATGAAGCTTTCTTT. Protein sequence: CASSAGTGLFNEAFF.

V usage is TRBV4-2 and J usage is TRBJ1-2; TRBD1 aligns across 7 bases. CDR1 and CDR2 (germline): LGHNA, YNFKEQ. After removal of 0 bases from V and 5 bases from J, the junction contained 3 bases not matched to a gene. The CDR3 consists of 14 residues. The DNA of the CDR3 is TGTGCCAGCAGCCAAGAACAGGGGAATTATGGCTACACCTTC. This gives the protein CASSQEQGNYGYTF.

The V call is TRBV11-3, the J call TRBJ2-1, with TRBD1 matching over 7 bases. Germline V gives CDR1 SGHNT, CDR2 YENEEA. With V trimmed by 4 bases and J by 7 bases, 10 bases remained unmatched. The CDR3 covers 15 residues. This chain's CDR3 is CASSSTGALTNEQFF. CDR3 DNA: TGTGCCAGCAGCTCTACAGGGGCCCTTACAAATGAGCAGTTCTTC. The entire variable domain, with the rest obtained from reference TRBV11-3 and TRBJ2-1, is as follows: EAGVVQSPRYKIIEKKQPVAFWCNPISGHNTLYWYLQNLGQGPELLIRYENEEAVDDSQLPKDRFSAERLKGVDSTLKIQPAELGDSAVYLCASSSTGALTNEQFFGPGTRLTVL.

The V call is TRBV19, the J call TRBJ1-1; 8 positions match TRBD1. The CDR3 totals 15 residues. Looked up from germline, CDR1 is LNHDA and CDR2 is SQIVND (reference sequence). V was clipped by 7 bases and J by 3 bases; unmatched bases: 10. The CDR3 loop reads CASNIIHRGDTEAFF. CDR3 bases: TGTGCCAGTAACATAATCCACAGGGGGGACACTGAAGCTTTCTTT. The full variable domain, rest sourced from reference TRBV19 and TRBJ1-1, is DGGITQSPKYLFRKEGQNVTLSCEQNLNHDAMYWYRQDPGQGLRLIYYSQIVNDFQKGDIAEGYSVSREKKESFPLTVTSAQKNPTAFYLCASNIIHRGDTEAFFGQGTRLTVV.

The J gene is TRBJ1-2, the V gene TRBV7-2; tentatively, D is TRBD1 (6 bases). The CDR3 is made up of 16 amino acids. CDR1 is SGHTA, CDR2 FQGNSA, per germline. V was clipped by 3 bases and J by 6 bases, with 20 bases between them. The CDR3 reads CASSLDPGHKGNGYTF. The CDR3 bases are TGTGCCAGCAGCTTGGACCCGGGACATAAAGGGAATGGCTACACCTTC. Based on the CDR3 plus reference TRBV7-2 and TRBJ1-2, the full variable domain is GAGVSQSPSNKVTEKGKDVELRCDPISGHTALYWYRQSLGQGLEFLIYFQGNSAPDKSGLPSDRFSAERTGGSVSTLTIQRTQQEDSAVYLCASSLDPGHKGNGYTFGSGTRLTVV.

This sequence joins TRBV7-9 and TRBJ2-1; D gene unclear. This CDR3 has 12 amino acids. V lost 6 bases and J 8 bases, leaving 11 bases between the germline ends. From germline, CDR1 is SEHNR and CDR2 FQNEAQ (reference sequence). This CDR3 is CASSSPVYEQFF. Written as DNA, the CDR3 is TGTGCCAGCAGTTCTCCTGTTTATGAGCAGTTCTTC.

The J gene is TRBJ1-5, the V gene TRBV19; tentative D call: TRBD1 (5 bases). V lost 5 bases, J lost 0 bases, and 11 bases lay in between. Germline V CDR1 and CDR2: LNHDA, SQIVND (reference sequence). The CDR3 has 15 residues. The CDR3 nucleotides are TGTGCCAGTAGTTTATCAGGGTATAGCAATCAGCCCCAGCATTTT. Amino acid sequence: CASSLSGYSNQPQHF.

This chain links TRBV19 with TRBJ1-1; D not certain. In germline, CDR1 is LNHDA, CDR2 SQIVND (reference sequence). The CDR3 consists of 14 residues. V lost 3 bases and J 0 bases, leaving 8 bases between the germline ends. CDR3 sequence: CASSMGRLNTEAFF. CDR3 DNA sequence: TGTGCCAGTAGTATGGGCAGGCTGAACACTGAAGCTTTCTTT.

This clone appeared once. The chain employs TRBV9 and TRBJ2-1; weak D call: TRBD1 (8 bases). Germline V gives CDR1 SGDLS, CDR2 YYNGEE. V lost 0 bases to trimming and J lost 4 bases, with 20 bases between them. The CDR3 runs 18 residues. The CDR3 bases are TGTGCCAGCAGCGTAGAGGGAATAGGACAGGGAGGGTACAATGAGCAGTTCTTC. Its protein is CASSVEGIGQGGYNEQFF.

The chain joins TRBV6-5 to TRBJ1-5; 9 bases are shared with TRBD1. V shed 5 bases and J 2 bases; nucleotides not matched to a gene: 4. Per the germline V gene, CDR1 is MNHEY and CDR2 is SVGAGI. This CDR3 comprises 15 residues. The CDR3 reads CASSRTGEGNQPQHF. The CDR3 nucleotides read TGTGCCAGCAGTAGGACAGGGGAAGGCAATCAGCCCCAGCATTTT.

This clone has a single count. The chain employs TRBV7-9 and TRBJ1-6; D perhaps matches TRBD1 (6 bases). V dropped 5 bases and J dropped 3 bases, with 8 bases sitting between them. Germline V gene lookup returns CDR1 SEHNR and CDR2 FQNEAQ (reference sequence). The CDR3 has 14 residues. In nucleotides, the CDR3 is TGTGCCAGCAGCCAGGACAGCTATAATTCACCCCTCCACTTT. Encoded protein: CASSQDSYNSPLHF.

This chain uses TRBV6-5 with TRBJ1-2; 7 nucleotides align to TRBD1. This CDR3 has 14 residues. Germline-derived CDR1 and CDR2 are MNHEY and SVGAGI. The V and J ends lost 2 bases and 8 bases, in that order; junction bases with no gene match: 8. CDR3 coding DNA: TGTGCCAGCAGTTACGGACAGGCCTCCGGGGGCTACACCTTC. Protein sequence: CASSYGQASGGYTF.

The genes are TRBV3-1 (or the pseudogene TRBV3-2) and TRBJ2-6; 7 bases agree with TRBD2. The CDR3 totals 17 residues. V gave up 0 bases and J gave up 0 bases; unmatched junction bases: 2. CDR1 LGHDT and CDR2 YNNKEL come from the germline V gene (reference sequence). The CDR3 reads CASSQDGGDSGANVLTF. The CDR3 DNA is TGTGCCAGCAGCCAAGATGGGGGGGACTCTGGGGCCAACGTCCTGACTTTC.

V and J are TRBV7-9 and TRBJ1-5, with a possible D match to TRBD1 (5 bases). The CDR3 contains 17 residues. V lost 1 base and J lost 5, with 18 bases in between. Germline CDR1 and CDR2: SEHNR and FQNEAQ (reference sequence). CDR3 in amino acids: CASSLGAAGWYDQPQHF. The CDR3 DNA reads as TGTGCCAGCAGCTTAGGGGCGGCAGGGTGGTATGATCAGCCCCAGCATTTT.